This T cell receptor beta chain was recovered during a study of cytomegalovirus exposure and HLA in healthy donors. Findings of the study overall: Near-uniform donor sequencing depth was presumed by presence/absence analyses.

Regarding this clone: The antigen remains unidentified.

Germline CDR1 is GTSNPN and CDR2 is SVGIG (reference sequence). There are 13 residues in the CDR3. V gave up 4 bases and J gave up 7 bases, with 17 bases separating them. The PCR used 60 Vbeta and 13 Jbeta primers. Some clones are missing from TCRdb's copy, which holds only in-frame ones; the method was immunoSEQ multiplex PCR. Of roughly 120,000 clones detected, 79% appear once; the ten largest clones hold about 2.7%. The sequence came from a woman aged 18-30 years in good health and CMV-seropositive. The V call is TRBV30, the J call TRBJ2-7; perhaps TRBD2 as D (6 bases). The sequenced sample consisted of PBMCs. Written as DNA, the CDR3 is TGTGCCTGGACTTCGACTAGTTTGAGTGAGCAGTACTTC. As protein: CAWTSTSLSEQYF.